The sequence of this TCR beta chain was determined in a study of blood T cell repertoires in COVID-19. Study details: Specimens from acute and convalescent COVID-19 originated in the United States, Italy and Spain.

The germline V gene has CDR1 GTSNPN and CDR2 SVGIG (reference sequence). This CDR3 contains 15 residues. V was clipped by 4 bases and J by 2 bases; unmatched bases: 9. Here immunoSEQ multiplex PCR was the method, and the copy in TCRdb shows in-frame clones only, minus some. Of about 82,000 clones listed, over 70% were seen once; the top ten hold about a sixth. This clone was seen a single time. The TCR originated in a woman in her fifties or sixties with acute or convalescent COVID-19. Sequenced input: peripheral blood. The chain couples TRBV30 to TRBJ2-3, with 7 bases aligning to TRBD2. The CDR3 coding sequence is TGTGCCTGGACCCCTCTAGCGGTCTACACAGATACGCAGTATTTT. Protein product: CAWTPLAVYTDTQYF.